Sequencing of this T cell receptor beta chain was carried out in a study of blood T cell repertoires in COVID-19. Sequenced by immunoSEQ multiplex PCR; TCRdb stores in-frame clones only, minus some. Among about 120,000 clones, around 86% were seen once, and the ten largest hold more than 6.5%. The germline V gene has CDR1 GTSNPN and CDR2 SVGIG (reference sequence). CDR3 length: 17 amino acids. The ends lost 2 bases at V and 2 bases at J; junction bases unmatched: 7. The genes are TRBV30 and TRBJ1-5, with 12 bases matching TRBD1. The receptor comes from a man older than 75 with active or convalescent COVID-19. Sequenced: peripheral blood. The CDR3 spells CAWSRDRGRVRNQPQHF. The DNA for the CDR3 is TGTGCCTGGAGTCGGGACAGGGGGCGCGTTCGCAATCAGCCCCAGCATTTT.